This T cell receptor (beta chain) was found in a study of vaccination and CD4 T cells after COVID-19. For this clonotype: What it binds is unknown.

After removal of 4 bases from V and 4 bases from J, the junction contained 7 bases not matched to a gene. The CDR3 sequence is 16 residues long. The germline V gene has CDR1 MDHEN and CDR2 SYDVKM. At the Johns Hopkins FTIC core, DNA taken from cultured CD4+ T cells was sequenced by way of the Oncomine TCR Beta short-read assay. After culture, CD4+ T cells served as the source for genomic DNA extraction. TCRdb recomputed calls from the PCR reads with MiXCR, one row per CDR3 protein. The sample shows over 9,000 distinct CDR3 sequences, 34% of them seen only once. Indicated treatment: approximately nine-day PBMC culture with coronavirus spike peptide pools or control peptides (ViraFEST assay). CD4+ T cells of the unexposed donor were collected before the COVID-19 pandemic (2011-2018). Peptide pool stimulation in ViraFEST expanded antigen-specific T cells, whose TCRs were then sequenced.

This clonotype was obtained from a human donor in good health. This rearrangement joins TRBV28 to TRBJ1-3, with 10 bases aligning to TRBD1. Sequencing was carried out using CD4+ T cells from blood, cultured in vitro. The DNA of the CDR3 is TGTGCCAGCAGTTACCTGACAGGGGGCCGGGGAAACACCATATATTTT. Amino acid sequence: CASSYLTGGRGNTIYF.